This record looks at one TCR beta chain sequence and its context. From germline, CDR1 is MDHEN and CDR2 SYDVKM. The CDR3 spans 15 residues. V lost 6 bases to trimming and J lost 4 bases; unmatched junction nucleotides: 7. The method was immunoSEQ multiplex PCR; TCRdb's version includes in-frame clones alone and lacks a portion of them. This sample has 2 million to 2.5 million clones; 85% to 95% occur once, and the top ten carry approximately 0.39%. This sample was included in a study of shared clonotypes between healthy human individuals. The sequence was collected from a man between 18 and 29 years old in good health. Some clones in this sample may be carry-over from other donors' samples. Sequencing was carried out using naive CD4+ T cells from PBMCs. The subset is: CD45RA+ positively selected. This chain joins TRBV28 and TRBJ1-5; 9 positions agree with TRBD1. The CDR3 bases are TGTGCCAGCAGAGTCACAGGGGGCCTTAATCAGCCCCAGCATTTT. It codes for CASRVTGGLNQPQHF.